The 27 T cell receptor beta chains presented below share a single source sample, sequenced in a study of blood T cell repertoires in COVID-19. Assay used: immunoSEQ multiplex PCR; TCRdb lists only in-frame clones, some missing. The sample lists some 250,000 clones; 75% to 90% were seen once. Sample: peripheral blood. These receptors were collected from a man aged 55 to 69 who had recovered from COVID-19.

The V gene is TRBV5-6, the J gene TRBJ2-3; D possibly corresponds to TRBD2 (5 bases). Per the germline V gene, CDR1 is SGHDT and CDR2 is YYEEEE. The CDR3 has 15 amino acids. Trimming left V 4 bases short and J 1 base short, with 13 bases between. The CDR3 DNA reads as TGTGCCAGCAGCACCAGACGGGATCGCACAGATACGCAGTATTTT. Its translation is CASSTRRDRTDTQYF. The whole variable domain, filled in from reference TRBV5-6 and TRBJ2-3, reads DAGVTQSPTHLIKTRGQQVTLRCSPKSGHDTVSWYQQALGQGPQFIFQYYEEEERQRGNFPDRFSGHQFPNYSSELNVNALLLGDSALYLCASSTRRDRTDTQYFGPGTRLTVL.

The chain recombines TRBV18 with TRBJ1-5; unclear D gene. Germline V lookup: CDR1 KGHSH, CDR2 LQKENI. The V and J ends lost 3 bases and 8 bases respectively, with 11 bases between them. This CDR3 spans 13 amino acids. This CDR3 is CASSPLNEEPQHF. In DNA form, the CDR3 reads TGTGCCAGCTCACCCCTAAACGAGGAGCCCCAGCATTTT.

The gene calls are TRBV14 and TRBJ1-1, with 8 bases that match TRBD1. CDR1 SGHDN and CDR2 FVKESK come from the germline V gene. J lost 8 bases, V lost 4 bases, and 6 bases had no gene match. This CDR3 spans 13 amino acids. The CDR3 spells CASSPNDRGEAFF. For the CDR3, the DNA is TGTGCCAGCAGCCCTAACGACAGGGGAGAAGCTTTCTTT.

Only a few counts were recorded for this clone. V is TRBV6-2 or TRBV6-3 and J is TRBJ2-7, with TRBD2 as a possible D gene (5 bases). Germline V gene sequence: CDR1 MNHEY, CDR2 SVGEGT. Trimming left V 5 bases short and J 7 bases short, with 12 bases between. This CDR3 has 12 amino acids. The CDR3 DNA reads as TGTGCCAGCAGTGCGGGCCCTAAGGAGCAGTACGTC. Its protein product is CASSAGPKEQYV.

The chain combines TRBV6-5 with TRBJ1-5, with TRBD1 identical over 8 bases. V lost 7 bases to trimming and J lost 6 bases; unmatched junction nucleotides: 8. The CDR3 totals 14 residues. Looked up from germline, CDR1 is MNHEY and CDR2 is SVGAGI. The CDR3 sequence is CASNSGTGGQPQHF. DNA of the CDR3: TGTGCCAGCAACTCCGGGACAGGAGGTCAGCCCCAGCATTTT.

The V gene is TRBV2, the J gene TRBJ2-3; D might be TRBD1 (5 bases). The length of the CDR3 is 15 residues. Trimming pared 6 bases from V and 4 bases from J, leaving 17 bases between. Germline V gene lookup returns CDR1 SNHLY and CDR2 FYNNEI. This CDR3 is CASSLLDSSPDTQYF. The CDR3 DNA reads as TGTGCCAGCAGCCTACTTGACAGTTCTCCAGATACGCAGTATTTT.

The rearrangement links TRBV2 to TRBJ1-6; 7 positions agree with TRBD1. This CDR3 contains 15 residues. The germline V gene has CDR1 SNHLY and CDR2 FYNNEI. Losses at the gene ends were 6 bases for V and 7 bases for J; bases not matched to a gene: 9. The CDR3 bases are TGTGCCAGCAGCTTGGGGACAGCTAGAAATTCACCCCTCCACTTT. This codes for CASSLGTARNSPLHF. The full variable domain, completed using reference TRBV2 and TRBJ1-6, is EPEVTQTPSHQVTQMGQEVILRCVPISNHLYFYWYRQILGQKVEFLVSFYNNEISEKSEIFDDQFSVERPDGSNFTLKIRSTKLEDSAMYFCASSLGTARNSPLHFGNGTRLTVT.

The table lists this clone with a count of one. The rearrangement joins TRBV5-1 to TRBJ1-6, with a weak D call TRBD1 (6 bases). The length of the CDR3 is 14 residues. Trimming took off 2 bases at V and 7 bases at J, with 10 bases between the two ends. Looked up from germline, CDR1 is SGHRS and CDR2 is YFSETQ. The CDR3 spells CASSLQGRNSPLHF. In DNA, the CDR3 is TGCGCCAGCAGCTTACAGGGAAGGAATTCACCCCTCCACTTT.

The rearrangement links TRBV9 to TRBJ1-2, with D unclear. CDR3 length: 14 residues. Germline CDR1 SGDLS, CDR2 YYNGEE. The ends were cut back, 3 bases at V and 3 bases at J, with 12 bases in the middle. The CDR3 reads CASSEGSFHYGYTF. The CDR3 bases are TGTGCCAGCAGCGAAGGGAGCTTTCACTATGGCTACACCTTC.

Written as DNA, the CDR3 is TGTGCCAGCACCTCGGGACAGGGGGCGCGCTATGGCTACACCTTC. It specifies CASTSGQGARYGYTF. The chain links TRBV6-6 to TRBJ1-2, with 12 positions matching TRBD1. V gave up 7 bases and J gave up 4 bases; unmatched junction bases: 7. The germline CDR1 and CDR2 sequences are MNHNY and SVGAGI (reference sequence). This CDR3 region has 15 residues.

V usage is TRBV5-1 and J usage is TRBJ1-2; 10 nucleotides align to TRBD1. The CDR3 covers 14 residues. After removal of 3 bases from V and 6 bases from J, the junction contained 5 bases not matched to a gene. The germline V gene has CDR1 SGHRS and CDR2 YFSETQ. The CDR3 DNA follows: TGCGCCAGCAGCTGGGACAGGGGAGAGGATGGCTACACCTTC. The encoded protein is CASSWDRGEDGYTF.

In nucleotides, the CDR3 is TGTGCCAGCAGTGAAGCTCCGGGCAGGGTCTATGGCTACACCTTC. Protein sequence: CASSEAPGRVYGYTF. The chain recombines TRBV6-1 with TRBJ1-2; perhaps TRBD1 as D (5 bases). The CDR3 loop spans 15 amino acids. V was clipped by 0 bases and J by 4 bases, with 12 bases between them. The germline CDR1 and CDR2 sequences are MNHNS and SASEGT.

DNA for the CDR3: TGTGCTAGTGGTTTGCTCGGAAACACCATATATTTT. This encodes CASGLLGNTIYF. The rearrangement links TRBV12-5 to TRBJ1-3, with unresolved D. This CDR3 comprises 12 residues. Trimming stripped 2 bases from V and 4 bases from J, with 3 bases between. Germline V gene sequence: CDR1 LGHNT, CDR2 FRNRAP.

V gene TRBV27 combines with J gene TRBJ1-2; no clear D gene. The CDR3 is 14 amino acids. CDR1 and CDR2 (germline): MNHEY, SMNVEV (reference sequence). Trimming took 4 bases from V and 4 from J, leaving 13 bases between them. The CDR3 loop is CASSSSQASYGYTF. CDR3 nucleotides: TGTGCCAGCAGTTCCTCCCAGGCATCCTATGGCTACACCTTC.

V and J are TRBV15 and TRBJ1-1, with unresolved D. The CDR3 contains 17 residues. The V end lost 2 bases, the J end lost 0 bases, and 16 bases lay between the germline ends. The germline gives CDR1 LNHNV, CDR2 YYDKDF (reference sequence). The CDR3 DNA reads TGTGCCACCAGCAGATTCCGGGAGGCCACCTTGAACACTGAAGCTTTCTTT. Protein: CATSRFREATLNTEAFF.

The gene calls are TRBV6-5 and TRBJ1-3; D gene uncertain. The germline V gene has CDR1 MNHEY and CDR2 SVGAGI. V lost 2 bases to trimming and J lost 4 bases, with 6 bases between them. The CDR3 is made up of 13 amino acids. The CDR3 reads CASSYTGGNTIYF. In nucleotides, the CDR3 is TGTGCCAGCAGTTACACGGGGGGAAACACCATATATTTT.

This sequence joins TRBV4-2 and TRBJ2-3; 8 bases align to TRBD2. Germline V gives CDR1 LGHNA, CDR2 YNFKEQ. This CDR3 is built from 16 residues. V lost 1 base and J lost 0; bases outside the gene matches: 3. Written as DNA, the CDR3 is TGTGCCAGCAGCCAAGGGCGGGGGGCTAGCACAGATACGCAGTATTTT. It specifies CASSQGRGASTDTQYF.

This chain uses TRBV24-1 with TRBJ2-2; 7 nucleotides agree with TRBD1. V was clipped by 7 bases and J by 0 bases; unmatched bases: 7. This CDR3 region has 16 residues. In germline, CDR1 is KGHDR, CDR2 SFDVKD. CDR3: CATRPGQNSNTGELFF. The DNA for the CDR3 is TGTGCCACCAGACCGGGACAGAACTCGAACACCGGGGAGCTGTTTTTT.

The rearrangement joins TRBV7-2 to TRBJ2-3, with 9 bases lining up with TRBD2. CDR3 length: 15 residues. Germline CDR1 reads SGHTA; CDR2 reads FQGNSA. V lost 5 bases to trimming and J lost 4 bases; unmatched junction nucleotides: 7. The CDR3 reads CASSRQAGGSDTQYF. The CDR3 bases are TGTGCCAGCAGCCGTCAAGCGGGGGGTTCAGATACGCAGTATTTT.

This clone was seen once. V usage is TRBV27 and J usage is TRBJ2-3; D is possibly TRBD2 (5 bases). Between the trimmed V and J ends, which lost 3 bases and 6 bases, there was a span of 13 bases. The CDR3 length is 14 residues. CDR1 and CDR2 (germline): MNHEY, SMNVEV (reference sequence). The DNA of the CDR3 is TGTGCCAGCAGTTTTCGAGGTCAGCGGGATACGCAGTATTTT. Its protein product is CASSFRGQRDTQYF.

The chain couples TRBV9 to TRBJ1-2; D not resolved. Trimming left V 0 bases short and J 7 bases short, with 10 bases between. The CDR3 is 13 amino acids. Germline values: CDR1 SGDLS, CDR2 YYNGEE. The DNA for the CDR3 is TGTGCCAGCAGCGTAGTCCCCGAGGTTGGCTACACCTTC. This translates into CASSVVPEVGYTF.

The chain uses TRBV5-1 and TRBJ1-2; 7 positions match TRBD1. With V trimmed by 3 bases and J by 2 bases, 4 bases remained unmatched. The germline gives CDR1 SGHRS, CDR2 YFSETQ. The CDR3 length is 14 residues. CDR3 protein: CASSSQTGNYGYTF. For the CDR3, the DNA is TGCGCCAGCAGCTCCCAGACAGGGAACTATGGCTACACCTTC.

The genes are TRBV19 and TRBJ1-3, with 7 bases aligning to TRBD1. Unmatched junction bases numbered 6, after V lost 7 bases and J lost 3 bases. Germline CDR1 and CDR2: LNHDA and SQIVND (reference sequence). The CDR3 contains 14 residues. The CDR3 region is CASTRGANGNTIYF. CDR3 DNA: TGTGCCAGTACCAGGGGGGCTAATGGAAACACCATATATTTT. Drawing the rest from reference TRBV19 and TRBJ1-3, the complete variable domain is DGGITQSPKYLFRKEGQNVTLSCEQNLNHDAMYWYRQDPGQGLRLIYYSQIVNDFQKGDIAEGYSVSREKKESFPLTVTSAQKNPTAFYLCASTRGANGNTIYFGEGSWLTVV.

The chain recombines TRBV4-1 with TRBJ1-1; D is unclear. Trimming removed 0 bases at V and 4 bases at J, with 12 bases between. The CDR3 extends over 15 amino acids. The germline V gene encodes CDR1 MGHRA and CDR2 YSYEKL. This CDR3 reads CASSQDYGTTTEAFF. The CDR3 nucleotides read TGCGCCAGCAGCCAAGATTATGGCACCACCACTGAAGCTTTCTTT.

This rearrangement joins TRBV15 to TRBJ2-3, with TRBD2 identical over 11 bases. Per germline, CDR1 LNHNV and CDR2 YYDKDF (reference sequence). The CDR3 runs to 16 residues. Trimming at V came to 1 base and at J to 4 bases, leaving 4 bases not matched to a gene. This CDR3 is CATSRGGSGGADTQYF. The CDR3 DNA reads TGTGCCACCAGCAGAGGAGGTAGCGGGGGGGCAGATACGCAGTATTTT.

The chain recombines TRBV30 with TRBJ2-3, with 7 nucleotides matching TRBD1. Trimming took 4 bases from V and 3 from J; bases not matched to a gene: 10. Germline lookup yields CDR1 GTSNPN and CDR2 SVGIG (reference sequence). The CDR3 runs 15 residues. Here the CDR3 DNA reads TGTGCCTGGAACCCCCGGGACAGTAGAACAGATACGCAGTATTTT. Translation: CAWNPRDSRTDTQYF. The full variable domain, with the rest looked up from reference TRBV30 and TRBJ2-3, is SQTIHQWPATLVQPVGSPLSLECTVEGTSNPNLYWYRQAAGRGLQLLFYSVGIGQISSEVPQNLSASRPQDRQFILSSKKLLLSDSGFYLCAWNPRDSRTDTQYFGPGTRLTVL.

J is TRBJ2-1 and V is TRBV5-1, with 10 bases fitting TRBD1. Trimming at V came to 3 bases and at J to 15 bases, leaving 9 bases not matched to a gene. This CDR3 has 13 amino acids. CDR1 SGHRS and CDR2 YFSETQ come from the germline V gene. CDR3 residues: CASSWSTGGARFF. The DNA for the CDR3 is TGCGCCAGCAGCTGGTCGACAGGGGGCGCGCGGTTCTTC.